This T cell receptor (beta chain) was sequenced during a study of blood T cell repertoires in COVID-19. Background on the study: The United States, Italy and Spain provided the acute and convalescent COVID-19 samples.

V was pared by 0 bases and J by 4 bases, with 22 bases between. This CDR3 region has 20 residues. Per the germline V gene, CDR1 is LGHNA and CDR2 is YSLEER. Original processing methods: Reference gene primer amplification gave estimated nucleated cell counts. The method was immunoSEQ multiplex PCR; TCRdb's version includes in-frame clones alone and lacks a portion of them. V and J calls and clone size are given by that table; D and trimming were obtained from the DNA. Of 160,000 or so clones in the sample, 87% were seen once. This chain uses TRBV4-3 with TRBJ2-6; D is perhaps TRBD1 (5 bases). Sequenced input: peripheral blood. The sequence was collected from a woman in her forties or fifties with acute or convalescent COVID-19. CDR3 DNA sequence: TGCGCCAGCAGCCAAGAAATATCTCTAACAGGTTTGGTAGGGGCCAACGTCCTGACTTTC. Its protein product is CASSQEISLTGLVGANVLTF.